Shown below are 26 T cell receptor beta chains from a single sample sequenced in a study of beta chain features in type 1 diabetes. TCRB transcripts that were expressed got sequenced, as all of the isolated RNA had been reverse transcribed. Sequencing used immunoSEQ multiplex PCR; TCRdb keeps in-frame clones, though not all of them. This table has 860,000 or so clones, about a sixth appearing once. Specimen: naive CD4+ T cells from blood. The receptors stem from a woman in her late teens or twenties in good health.

This chain connects TRBV28 to TRBJ2-1; unclear D gene. Trimming took off 6 bases at V and 4 bases at J, with 10 bases between the two ends. The CDR3 totals 13 residues. Germline CDR1 MDHEN, CDR2 SYDVKM. The CDR3 sequence: CASSPPSYNEQFF. For the CDR3, the DNA is TGTGCCAGCAGCCCCCCATCATACAATGAGCAGTTCTTC.

This clone was picked up a small number of times. The CDR3 coding sequence is TGTGCCAGCAGGAGGACTTTCTACGAGCAGTACTTC. This encodes CASRRTFYEQYF. The chain couples TRBV6-1 to TRBJ2-7, with D possibly matching TRBD2 (5 bases). The ends were cut back, 6 bases at V and 3 bases at J, with 9 bases in the middle. The CDR3 extends over 12 amino acids. The V gene's germline CDR1 is MNHNS and CDR2 SASEGT.

This rearrangement joins TRBV7-2 to TRBJ2-7; 9 bases map to TRBD1. The CDR3 is 15 residues long. Per germline, CDR1 SGHTA and CDR2 FQGNSA. V was pared by 5 bases and J by 3 bases, with 8 bases of the junction left unmatched. DNA for the CDR3: TGTGCCAGCAGCGTCACCGGGACAGGGAACTACGAGCAGTACTTC. Amino acids: CASSVTGTGNYEQYF.

V gene TRBV28 combines with J gene TRBJ1-1; no definite D call. V was pared by 8 bases and J by 0 bases, with 10 bases between. Germline-derived CDR1 and CDR2 are MDHEN and SYDVKM. This CDR3 spans 13 amino acids. CDR3 nucleotides: TGTGCCAGCTGCAGAGGACTGAACACTGAAGCTTTCTTT. Translating it yields CASCRGLNTEAFF.

The chain combines TRBV18 with TRBJ1-1; TRBD1 agrees at 9 bases. V was pared by 5 bases and J by 0 bases, with 1 base of the junction left unmatched. This CDR3 has 14 residues. CDR1 and CDR2 (germline): KGHSH, LQKENI. The CDR3: CASSRQGVNTEAFF. DNA of the CDR3: TGTGCCAGCTCAAGACAGGGGGTGAACACTGAAGCTTTCTTT.

This clone was detected only a few times. V usage is TRBV2 and J usage is TRBJ1-1; 12 nucleotides line up with TRBD1. The CDR3 has 18 residues. After removal of 8 bases from V and 0 bases from J, the junction contained 13 bases not matched to a gene. Germline V gene data show CDR1 as SNHLY and CDR2 as FYNNEI. The CDR3 protein is CASARWGTGGRMNTEAFF. In nucleotides, the CDR3 is TGTGCCAGCGCCCGTTGGGGGACAGGGGGCAGGATGAACACTGAAGCTTTCTTT.

This clone was counted only a few times. The V and J genes are TRBV10-3 and TRBJ1-5; TRBD1 matches at 7 bases. V lost 8 bases and J lost 0; bases outside the gene matches: 7. CDR3 length: 15 residues. CDR1 is ENHRY, CDR2 SYGVKD, per germline. CDR3 sequence: CAIGTGASSNQPQHF. CDR3 coding DNA: TGTGCCATCGGAACAGGGGCTTCTAGCAATCAGCCCCAGCATTTT.

This sequence joins TRBV10-2 and TRBJ1-2, with 7 bases that match TRBD1. The CDR3 loop spans 13 amino acids. V shed 6 bases, J shed 6 bases, and the junction held 7 bases outside the gene matches. Looked up from germline, CDR1 is WSHSY and CDR2 is SAAADI. CDR3 coding DNA: TGCGCCAGCAGCCTACAGGGGCGGCATGGCTACACCTTC. Amino acid sequence: CASSLQGRHGYTF.

This clone has just a few counts. The chain joins TRBV19 to TRBJ2-1; TRBD2 might be the D (5 bases). Germline V CDR1 and CDR2: LNHDA, SQIVND (reference sequence). The CDR3 has 13 amino acids. Trimming took 1 base from V and 11 from J, leaving 12 bases between them. The CDR3 here is CASSIVSGDKQFF. The DNA of the CDR3 is TGTGCCAGTAGTATAGTAAGCGGCGACAAGCAGTTCTTC.

This clone appeared a few times. V gene TRBV6-5 combines with J gene TRBJ2-5; TRBD2 agrees at 10 bases. CDR1 and CDR2 (germline): MNHEY, SVGAGI. V dropped 4 bases and J dropped 2; count of bases not matched to a gene: 1. The CDR3 loop spans 14 amino acids. CDR3 in DNA: TGTGCCAGCAGTTTACTAGCGGGACAAGAGACCCAGTACTTC. It codes for CASSLLAGQETQYF.

This chain connects TRBV6-6 to TRBJ2-1; TRBD1 matches 9 bases. Germline assignment: CDR1 MNHNY and CDR2 SVGAGI (reference sequence). V lost 6 bases to trimming and J lost 10 bases; unmatched junction nucleotides: 7. The CDR3 loop spans 13 amino acids. CDR3 nucleotide sequence: TGTGCCAGCAGCCAGCCCGGGACAGGGGAGCAGTTCTTC. This sequence encodes CASSQPGTGEQFF.

This clone was recorded many times. The CDR3 loop is CASSSAYEQYF. As DNA, the CDR3 is TGTGCCAGCAGTTCGGCCTACGAGCAGTACTTC. The chain has TRBV28 and TRBJ2-7; D gene uncertain. Germline V gene data show CDR1 as MDHEN and CDR2 as SYDVKM. V dropped 4 bases and J dropped 2 bases, with 3 bases sitting between them. The CDR3 extends over 11 amino acids. Based on the CDR3 plus reference TRBV28 and TRBJ2-7, the full variable domain is DVKVTQSSRYLVKRTGEKVFLECVQDMDHENMFWYRQDPGLGLRLIYFSYDVKMKEKGDIPEGYSVSREKKERFSLILESASTNQTSMYLCASSSAYEQYFGPGTRLTVT.

This rearrangement joins TRBV6-5 to TRBJ2-4; no clear D. The V end lost 5 bases, the J end lost 6 bases, and 14 bases lay between the germline ends. The CDR3 contains 14 residues. Germline values: CDR1 MNHEY, CDR2 SVGAGI. This chain's CDR3 is CASSDPWIGNIQYF. The CDR3 DNA follows: TGTGCCAGCAGTGATCCCTGGATCGGAAACATTCAGTACTTC.

This chain links TRBV28 with TRBJ2-1; 8 nucleotides agree with TRBD1. This CDR3 region has 16 residues. The V gene end was trimmed by 8 bases and the J gene end by 0 bases; junction bases not matched to a gene: 9. Per germline, CDR1 MDHEN and CDR2 SYDVKM. The CDR3 DNA is TGTGCCAGCGGGACAGGTAGAAAGAGCTCCTACAATGAGCAGTTCTTC. It translates to CASGTGRKSSYNEQFF.

This clone was detected a few times. The V and J genes are TRBV6-5 and TRBJ2-7, with TRBD2 matching over 7 bases. The CDR3 consists of 12 residues. Trimming cost V 8 bases and J 4 bases; bases outside gene matches: 5. Germline V gives CDR1 MNHEY, CDR2 SVGAGI. The CDR3 DNA reads TGTGCCAGCCTCAGGGAGGGTTACGAGCAGTACTTC. This encodes CASLREGYEQYF.

This clone turned up a few times. This chain connects TRBV6-1 to TRBJ2-3, with D possibly being TRBD1 (5 bases). V lost 4 bases to trimming and J lost 9 bases, with 14 bases between them. CDR1 and CDR2 from the germline V gene are MNHNS and SASEGT. The CDR3 is 13 amino acids. CDR3 in DNA: TGTGCCAGCAGTGTGGAAGGGGCGCACACGCAGTATTTT. Amino acid sequence: CASSVEGAHTQYF.

This clone was observed a few times. The rearrangement uses TRBV5-5 and TRBJ1-5, with D uncertain. V lost 5 bases to trimming and J lost 4 bases, with 13 bases between them. Germline loops: CDR1 SGHKS, CDR2 YYEKEE (reference sequence). The CDR3 extends over 14 amino acids. The CDR3 nucleotides are TGTGCCAGCAGTCCCATCGGGTCAAATCAGCCCCAGCATTTT. As protein: CASSPIGSNQPQHF.

With respect to this clone: Compared with germline, one end of the junction differs, possibly owing to a read error. The rearrangement joins TRBV2 to TRBJ2-5, with 8 nucleotides matching TRBD2. Germline-derived CDR1 and CDR2 are SNHLY and FYNNEI. The CDR3 is 14 amino acids. The CDR3 DNA is TGTCCCAGCAGAGGACTAGCCCGGACAGAGACCCAGTACTTC. Translated: CPSRGLARTETQYF.

This clone was detected a few times. The CDR3 is CASISDIHNEQFF. The CDR3 DNA follows: TGTGCCAGCATATCGGATATCCACAATGAGCAGTTCTTC. The gene calls are TRBV2 and TRBJ2-1; D is unresolved. Trimming left V 7 bases short and J 5 bases short, with 12 bases between. The germline CDR1 and CDR2 sequences are SNHLY and FYNNEI. This CDR3 contains 13 residues.

This clone was seen more than once but under ten times. The rearrangement links TRBV5-1 to TRBJ2-1; 9 positions match TRBD2. This CDR3 has 17 amino acids. Per germline, CDR1 SGHRS and CDR2 YFSETQ. V lost 4 bases to trimming and J lost 8 bases; unmatched junction nucleotides: 16. The chain's CDR3 is CASSPPRASGIPDEQFF. Written as DNA, the CDR3 is TGCGCCAGCAGCCCGCCTCGGGCTAGCGGGATCCCTGATGAGCAGTTCTTC.

As regards this clone: This same CDR3 is encoded by further DNA sequences in the sample. The chain combines TRBV7-2 with TRBJ1-5; a weak D match, TRBD1 (6 bases). CDR3 length: 13 amino acids. Trimming removed 4 bases at V and 4 bases at J, with 8 bases between. CDR1 SGHTA and CDR2 FQGNSA come from the germline V gene. In DNA form, the CDR3 reads TGTGCCAGCAGCTCGGACAGAAATCAGCCCCAGCATTTT. Encoded protein: CASSSDRNQPQHF.

This clone showed up just a few times. This chain connects TRBV28 to TRBJ2-1; TRBD2 aligns across 7 bases. CDR3 length equals 15 residues. Germline V gene lookup returns CDR1 MDHEN and CDR2 SYDVKM. Unmatched junction bases numbered 5, after V lost 3 bases and J lost 3 bases. The CDR3 protein is CASSLGSGIYNEQFF. DNA of the CDR3: TGTGCCAGCAGTTTGGGCAGCGGGATCTACAATGAGCAGTTCTTC.

The V call is TRBV4-2, the J call TRBJ1-2, with TRBD1 as a possible D gene (6 bases). The CDR3 contains 14 residues. The ends were cut back, 4 bases at V and 8 bases at J, with 17 bases in the middle. The germline V gene encodes CDR1 LGHNA and CDR2 YNFKEQ. In nucleotides, the CDR3 is TGTGCCAGCAGCCTAACCGGGACAACCATCGGCTACACCTTC. Its protein is CASSLTGTTIGYTF.

This clone turned up a few times. The V call is TRBV7-8, the J call TRBJ2-7; TRBD2 is a possible D gene (6 bases). V shed 3 bases and J shed 2 bases, with 11 bases lying between them. Germline loops: CDR1 SGHVS, CDR2 FQNEAQ. CDR3 length: 14 residues. CDR3 region: CASSFSSGPYEQYF. Written as DNA, the CDR3 is TGTGCCAGCAGCTTTAGTAGCGGACCCTACGAGCAGTACTTC.

This clone was seen more than once but under ten times. This chain uses TRBV15 with TRBJ2-7; D not certain. The CDR3 runs to 12 residues. V was shortened by 2 bases and J by 5 bases, with 7 bases between the two germline ends. Germline CDR1 and CDR2: LNHNV and YYDKDF (reference sequence). This CDR3 is CATSRPQDEQYF. CDR3 DNA: TGTGCCACCAGCAGACCCCAGGACGAGCAGTACTTC. Variable domain in full (rest from reference TRBV15 and TRBJ2-7): DAMVIQNPRYQVTQFGKPVTLSCSQTLNHNVMYWYQQKSSQAPKLLFHYYDKDFNNEADTPDNFQSRRPNTSFCFLDIRSPGLGDTAMYLCATSRPQDEQYFGPGTRLTVT.

This clone was seen a handful of times. The genes are TRBV5-4 and TRBJ1-4; no firm D call. This CDR3 is built from 15 residues. V was clipped by 1 base and J by 0 bases, with 7 bases between them. Germline V gives CDR1 SGHNT, CDR2 YYREEE (reference sequence). CDR3 residues: CASSLSEATNEKLFF. As DNA, the CDR3 is TGTGCCAGCAGCTTGAGTGAAGCAACTAATGAAAAACTGTTTTTT. The complete variable domain, with remaining parts taken from reference TRBV5-4 and TRBJ1-4, reads ETGVTQSPTHLIKTRGQQVTLRCSSQSGHNTVSWYQQALGQGPQFIFQYYREEENGRGNFPPRFSGLQFPNYSSELNVNALELDDSALYLCASSLSEATNEKLFFGSGTQLSVL.